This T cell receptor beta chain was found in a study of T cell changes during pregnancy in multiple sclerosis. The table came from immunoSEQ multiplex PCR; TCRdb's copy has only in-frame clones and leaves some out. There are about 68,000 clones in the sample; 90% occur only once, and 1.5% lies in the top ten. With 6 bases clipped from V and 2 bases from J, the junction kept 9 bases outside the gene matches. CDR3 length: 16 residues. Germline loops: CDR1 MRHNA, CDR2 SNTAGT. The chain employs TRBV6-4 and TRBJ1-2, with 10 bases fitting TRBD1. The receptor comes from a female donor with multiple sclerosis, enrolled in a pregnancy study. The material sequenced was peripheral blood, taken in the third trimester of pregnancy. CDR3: CASSLVPGQGNYGYTF. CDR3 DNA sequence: TGTGCCAGCAGCCTCGTCCCGGGACAGGGGAACTATGGCTACACCTTC.